This T cell receptor beta chain was captured by sequencing in a study of cytomegalovirus exposure and HLA in healthy donors. Study results and limitations: TCR beta chains numbering more than 150 were designated cytomegalovirus-associated.

Between the trimmed V and J ends, which lost 0 bases and 0 bases, there was a span of 7 bases. CDR1 and CDR2 from the germline V gene are SGDLS and YYNGEE. CDR3 length equals 15 residues. This clone was picked up a small number of times. Its antigen remains unknown. PCR involved 60 Vbeta and 13 Jbeta primers. The repertoire was sequenced with immunoSEQ multiplex PCR; TCRdb's copy has only in-frame clones and lacks some. The table shows 180,000 or so clones, with over 70% occurring only once. The chain joins TRBV9 to TRBJ1-3; D not certain. The source is a man aged 18-30 years in good health and CMV-seronegative. The sequencing sample was made of PBMCs. DNA of the CDR3: TGTGCCAGCAGCGTAGACGGTTACTCTGGAAACACCATATATTTT. Translated: CASSVDGYSGNTIYF.